This TCR beta chain was sequenced during a study of T cell repertoires in cytomegalovirus infection (dated by TCRdb to between 2018 and 2021). Broadly, across the study: The peptide stimulations were aimed at well-studied HLA-B-restricted epitopes as well as recently identified HLA-C-restricted CMV epitopes, whose presentation resists viral immunomodulation. Because public TCR beta signatures pointed to carriage of CMV infection together with the matching HLA type, the HLA type of each donor mattered for the analysis.

Sequencing took place on an Illumina HiSeq 1500. The public reads were run again by TCRdb, first through fastp at Q25 and then through MiXCR, and only productive beta chains were kept. Rows with a matching CDR3 protein are joined into one entry that keeps the most common DNA and genes. This sample comprises hundreds of thousands of distinct CDR3 sequences, 32% of them detected only once. Roughly 12% of the sample lies in the top ten. CDR1 and CDR2 (SQVTM, ANQGSEA) derive from the germline V gene. Reading from cysteine to phenylalanine, the CDR3 counts 12 amino acids. Solely the CDR3 DNA is kept, with 36 bases framed from the first base. A distance of 11 bases separates the germline ends of V and J, which lose 3 bases and 6 bases respectively. Findings and caveats that apply to the study as a whole: The ex vivo response was dominated by HLA-C-restricted CMV-specific TCR beta clonotypes, and the single most frequent clonotype in two of eight donors was supplied by these HLA-C-restricted clonotypes. Cumulative frequency of public TCR beta family members discriminated carriers of CMV infection plus the relevant HLA type in this cohort and an independent 352-donor cohort.

In the paper's terms, the treatment or condition label means: in vitro stimulation with specific CMV peptide epitopes to enrich CMV-specific T cells. A few counts support this clonotype. Its cognate antigen has yet to be identified. Base qualities are not at hand, and no much larger clone is one base apart. This TCR was recovered from a human donor in good health (CMV status not recorded). Some clones in this sample may be carry-over from other donors' samples. Sequenced material: cultured CD8+ T cells from PBMCs, taken from culture after CMV antigen stimulation. This chain is built from TRBV29-1 and TRBJ1-2; perhaps TRBD1 is the D gene, with 6 bases matching. The sequenced DNA is TGCAGCGTTGATCCAGGGGTCGATGGCTACACCTTC. Translated, it gives CSVDPGVDGYTF.